This T cell receptor (beta chain) emerged from a study of CD8+CD57+ T cells in acquired aplastic anemia. In the study overall: Each DNA sample taken from sorted CD4+ and CD8+ cells came to around 2.9 ug on average.

Genomic DNA, serving as template, underwent TCR beta VDJ and CDR3 profiling. MiXCR was run by TCRdb on the reads, yielding one entry per CDR3 protein. The repertoire holds roughly 61,000 distinct CDR3 sequences, roughly 54% seen once, with 2.5% in the top ten. The CDR3 spans 16 residues. The germline gives CDR1 KGHDR, CDR2 SFDVKD. Trimming took 1 base from V and 0 from J, leaving 10 bases between them. The chain links TRBV24-1 to TRBJ2-3; no clear D gene. Sequencing input: sorted CD4+, CD8+, or CD8+CD57+ T cells (not recorded which) from PBMCs. This receptor was obtained from a human donor in good health, serving as a control. CDR3 bases: TGTGCCACCAGTGATTTCCACACGACTAGCACAGATACGCAGTATTTT. The encoded protein is CATSDFHTTSTDTQYF.